The 13 T cell receptor beta chains below come from one sample, sequenced in a study of Graves' ophthalmopathy and Graves' hyperthyroidism. Transcripts of RNA were the source for amplifying TCR beta CDR3 regions. HTBI primers were used in a first-round RT-PCR, which preceded a second-round multiplex PCR. MiXCR was run by TCRdb on the multiplex PCR reads, yielding one entry per CDR3 protein. The sample consists of 300,000 or so distinct CDR3 sequences, about 17% of them appearing once. Sequenced sample: peripheral blood. These TCRs come from an adult man with Graves' ophthalmopathy.

The chain uses TRBV24-1 and TRBJ2-5; 10 bases are shared with TRBD1. V shed 4 bases and J 0 bases; nucleotides not matched to a gene: 13. The CDR3 runs 19 residues. CDR1 and CDR2 from the germline V gene are KGHDR and SFDVKD. CDR3 in amino acids: CATSDLGTGDGSYQETQYF. The CDR3 DNA is TGTGCCACCAGTGACCTAGGGACAGGGGACGGTTCCTACCAAGAGACCCAGTACTTC.

This clonotype appeared many times. The chain has TRBV29-1 and TRBJ1-1; no definite D call. Germline values: CDR1 SQVTM, CDR2 ANQGSEA. The CDR3 has 11 residues. The V gene lost 4 bases and the J gene lost 1 base, with 4 bases spanning the gap. This CDR3 reads CSVAPNTEAFF. Written as DNA, the CDR3 is TGCAGCGTTGCCCCGAACACTGAAGCTTTCTTT.

This clonotype came up many times. The chain couples TRBV6-1 to TRBJ2-7; no clear D. Germline CDR1 reads MNHNS; CDR2 reads SASEGT. V was clipped by 6 bases and J by 5 bases, with 20 bases between them. The length of the CDR3 is 15 residues. The CDR3 DNA sequence: TGTGCCAGCAGCGGAACCGGTTCGATACCCCACGAGCAGTACTTC. Its translation: CASSGTGSIPHEQYF.

The V and J genes are TRBV6-2 or TRBV6-3 and TRBJ1-5; 8 nucleotides line up with TRBD1. The ends lost 5 bases at V and 2 bases at J; junction bases unmatched: 8. This CDR3 contains 16 residues. Germline CDR1 reads MNHEY; CDR2 reads SVGEGT. CDR3 amino acids: CASSTQTGARNQPQHF. Written as DNA, the CDR3 is TGTGCCAGCAGTACTCAGACAGGGGCTCGCAATCAGCCCCAGCATTTT.

At least ten counts were recorded for this clonotype. The V gene is TRBV20-1, the J gene TRBJ1-1, with 7 bases lining up with TRBD1. The germline V gene has CDR1 DFQATT and CDR2 SNEGSKA (reference sequence). The V segment lost 2 bases and the J segment 3 bases; nucleotides outside the gene matches: 0. The CDR3 is 12 amino acids. The CDR3 here is CSARQGDTEAFF. The CDR3 bases are TGCAGTGCTAGACAGGGGGACACTGAAGCTTTCTTT.

This chain connects TRBV11-2 to TRBJ2-7; D is unclear. CDR3 size: 14 residues. Germline V gene data show CDR1 as SGHAT and CDR2 as FQNNGV. V was cut by 3 bases and J by 2 bases, with 11 bases left in between. The CDR3, as DNA: TGTGCCAGCAGCTTGATATCCGGGCCCTACGAGCAGTACTTC. The encoded protein is CASSLISGPYEQYF.

This clonotype was detected ten times or more. The V and J genes are TRBV12-3 or TRBV12-4 and TRBJ1-2; a weak D match, TRBD1 (6 bases). This CDR3 region has 19 residues. Trimming removed 4 bases from V and 2 bases from J, with 26 bases in between. CDR3 sequence reads: CASSSSVRGTGTRNYGYTF. For the CDR3, the DNA is TGTGCCAGCAGTTCCAGTGTAAGGGGGACCGGGACACGAAACTATGGCTACACCTTC.

This clonotype occurred many times. The chain combines TRBV29-1 with TRBJ1-1, with 9 nucleotides matching TRBD1. V shed 7 bases, J shed 4 bases, and the junction held 7 bases outside the gene matches. From germline, CDR1 is SQVTM and CDR2 ANQGSEA. The length of the CDR3 is 13 residues. For the CDR3, the DNA is TGCAGCGGGACAGGGGCTTTTTCCACTGAAGCTTTCTTT. Residues: CSGTGAFSTEAFF.

This clonotype has a handful of counts. One base away lies a much larger clone, so this may be a sequencing read error. The V call is TRBV28, the J call TRBJ1-2; D possibly corresponds to TRBD1 (5 bases). This CDR3 region has 16 residues. CDR1 and CDR2 (germline): MDHEN, SYDVKM. The CDR3 nucleotides read TGTGCCATCAGTTTGTCCCTTGGGGCGGGGAGCTATGGCTACACCTTC. The encoded protein is CAISLSLGAGSYGYTF.

This clonotype was recorded many times. The V and J genes are TRBV6-5 and TRBJ2-7; D is undetermined. The CDR3 contains 18 residues. Germline V lookup: CDR1 MNHEY, CDR2 SVGAGI. V was cut by 1 base and J by 2 bases, with 21 bases left in between. The CDR3 nucleotides are TGTGCCAGCAGTTACTTGAGTGAGGCTATACAAGGGCCCTACGAGCAGTACTTC. Protein sequence: CASSYLSEAIQGPYEQYF.

This clonotype came up many times. J is TRBJ1-2 and V is TRBV6-1, with 9 bases aligning to TRBD1. Germline assignment: CDR1 MNHNS and CDR2 SASEGT. The length of the CDR3 is 15 residues. V gave up 4 bases and J gave up 3 bases; unmatched junction bases: 6. The CDR3 here is CASSAPGQGDYGYTF. DNA for the CDR3: TGTGCCAGCAGTGCCCCGGGACAGGGAGACTATGGCTACACCTTC.

The genes are TRBV12-3 or TRBV12-4 and TRBJ2-7, with 7 bases aligning to TRBD2. The junction had 3 bases not matched to a gene; V was cut back by 0 bases and J by 4 bases. This CDR3 is 14 amino acids long. CDR3 DNA: TGTGCCAGCAGTTTAGCGGCGGGAGCATACGAGCAGTACTTC. Protein: CASSLAAGAYEQYF.

There are many counts of this clonotype. The genes are TRBV20-1 and TRBJ2-5; D gene unclear. Trimming removed 3 bases from V and 3 bases from J, with 17 bases in between. The length of the CDR3 is 15 residues. CDR1 and CDR2 (germline): DFQATT, SNEGSKA (reference sequence). The CDR3 nucleotides read TGCAGTGCTAGCCGCCCATTGGGCCGAGAAGAGACCCAGTACTTC. Translation: CSASRPLGREETQYF.